One and the same sample provided the 31 T cell receptor beta chains below, sequenced in a study of PD-L1 blockade in urothelial cancer. Libraries were prepared by immunoSEQ multiplex PCR; TCRdb keeps only in-frame clonotypes and omits some of them. The table lists 24,000 or so clones, less than 85% of them singletons. Time point defined: peripheral blood 6 weeks after treatment start. Sample: PBMCs, taken around atezolizumab (anti-PD-L1) treatment. The receptors originated from a man aged 65 to 79 with urothelial cancer.

V gene TRBV27 combines with J gene TRBJ1-1, with a possible D match to TRBD1 (6 bases). This CDR3 is built from 12 residues. Germline values: CDR1 MNHEY, CDR2 SMNVEV (reference sequence). V was trimmed by 7 bases and J by 5 bases, leaving 11 bases between them. As DNA, the CDR3 is TGTGCCAGCAAACAGGGTCATACTGAAGCTTTCTTT. It encodes CASKQGHTEAFF.

The rearrangement joins TRBV6-4 to TRBJ1-1; no definite D call. CDR1 is MRHNA, CDR2 SNTAGT, per germline. V was trimmed by 6 bases and J by 1 base, leaving 12 bases between them. The CDR3 is 14 residues long. CDR3 region: CASSVTSGNTEAFF. CDR3 in DNA: TGTGCCAGCAGCGTTACCTCCGGGAACACTGAAGCTTTCTTT.

The chain couples TRBV5-1 to TRBJ1-1, with TRBD1 as a possible D gene (5 bases). Germline V CDR1 and CDR2: SGHRS, YFSETQ. CDR3 length equals 14 residues. V was pared by 6 bases and J by 5 bases, with 17 bases between. CDR3 region: CASTLAGLGTEAFF. As DNA, the CDR3 is TGCGCCAGCACCCTGGCGGGGCTCGGAACTGAAGCTTTCTTT.

The J gene is TRBJ2-7, the V gene TRBV19, with unresolved D. Deletions cut 8 bases from V and 3 bases from J, with 5 bases between. From germline, CDR1 is LNHDA and CDR2 SQIVND (reference sequence). CDR3 length equals 10 residues. The CDR3 DNA follows: TGTGCCAGTGGAGACTACGAGCAGTACTTC. Translating it yields CASGDYEQYF. Based on the CDR3 plus reference TRBV19 and TRBJ2-7, the full variable domain is DGGITQSPKYLFRKEGQNVTLSCEQNLNHDAMYWYRQDPGQGLRLIYYSQIVNDFQKGDIAEGYSVSREKKESFPLTVTSAQKNPTAFYLCASGDYEQYFGPGTRLTVT.

The CDR3 coding sequence is TGTGCCAGCAGGATTGGGACTAGCGGGAGTTATGAGCAGTTCTTC. It translates to CASRIGTSGSYEQFF. The chain carries TRBV7-3 and TRBJ2-1; 14 nucleotides align to TRBD2. CDR3 length: 15 residues. V gave up 6 bases and J gave up 8 bases; unmatched junction bases: 6. Germline CDR1 SGHTA, CDR2 FQGTGA. The variable domain in full, completed from reference TRBV7-3 and TRBJ2-1, reads GAGVSQTPSNKVTEKGKYVELRCDPISGHTALYWYRQSLGQGPEFLIYFQGTGAADDSGLPNDRFFAVRPEGSVSTLKIQRTERGDSAVYLCASRIGTSGSYEQFFGPGTRLTVL.

The chain couples TRBV4-1 to TRBJ2-3; D is uncertain. There are 13 residues in the CDR3. Germline V CDR1 and CDR2: MGHRA, YSYEKL. The V end was cut by 6 bases, the J end by 1 base, with 8 bases between. This CDR3 is CASRAQGTDTQYF. DNA of the CDR3: TGCGCCAGCAGGGCCCAGGGCACAGATACGCAGTATTTT.

V is TRBV11-2 and J is TRBJ2-1, with D perhaps matching TRBD1 (6 bases). Deletions cut 1 base from V and 3 bases from J, with 16 bases between. Germline lookup yields CDR1 SGHAT and CDR2 FQNNGV. This CDR3 spans 17 amino acids. The CDR3 DNA follows: TGTGCCAGCAGCTTAGCTCCTCTCACGGACAGCTACAATGAGCAGTTCTTC. Amino acids: CASSLAPLTDSYNEQFF.

Here the CDR3 reads CASSSNRAEQYF. The CDR3 DNA reads as TGTGCCAGCAGCTCAAACAGGGCCGAGCAGTACTTC. The chain joins TRBV5-6 to TRBJ2-7; D is perhaps TRBD1 (6 bases). Germline values: CDR1 SGHDT, CDR2 YYEEEE. This CDR3 contains 12 residues. The V and J ends lost 3 bases and 6 bases respectively, with 10 bases between them.

The rearrangement links TRBV4-3 to TRBJ2-2; D gene ambiguous. CDR3 size: 15 residues. V was cut by 1 base and J by 0 bases, with 6 bases left in between. Germline values: CDR1 LGHNA, CDR2 YSLEER. The CDR3 nucleotides are TGCGCCAGCAGCCAAGGCAGTACGAACACCGGGGAGCTGTTTTTT. As protein: CASSQGSTNTGELFF.

The chain recombines TRBV7-2 with TRBJ2-6, with D perhaps TRBD1 (5 bases). The CDR3 spans 19 residues. The germline V and J ends were trimmed by 5 bases and 3 bases, with 23 bases remaining between them. Germline CDR1 is SGHTA and CDR2 is FQGNSA. CDR3 coding DNA: TGTGCCAGCAGCCAGATGACAGCCCGTAGGTTCAGTGGGGCCAACGTCCTGACTTTC. Translating it yields CASSQMTARRFSGANVLTF.

This clone occurred a few times. The genes are TRBV4-3 and TRBJ2-2; 8 positions match TRBD1. CDR1 and CDR2 (germline): LGHNA, YSLEER. The CDR3 is made up of 14 amino acids. V lost 4 bases to trimming and J lost 6 bases; unmatched junction nucleotides: 4. CDR3 residues: CASSRTGFAGELFF. CDR3 coding DNA: TGCGCCAGCAGCCGGACAGGGTTCGCCGGGGAGCTGTTTTTT.

The CDR3 region is CATSSRFGTGDHEQYF. The CDR3 nucleotides read TGTGCCACCAGCAGTAGGTTCGGGACAGGGGACCACGAGCAGTACTTC. The rearrangement joins TRBV15 to TRBJ2-7, with 10 nucleotides matching TRBD1. From germline, CDR1 is LNHNV and CDR2 YYDKDF (reference sequence). The CDR3 runs 16 residues. J was trimmed by 5 bases and V by 3 bases; bases with no gene match: 10.

This clone was seen only once. The genes are TRBV19 and TRBJ2-7, with D perhaps TRBD2 (5 bases). The CDR3 is made up of 11 amino acids. V lost 10 bases and J lost 5, with 12 bases in between. Germline V gives CDR1 LNHDA, CDR2 SQIVND (reference sequence). The CDR3 loop reads CAIGNGDEQYF. The CDR3 DNA reads TGTGCCATAGGTAACGGGGACGAGCAGTACTTC. The complete variable domain, with remaining parts taken from reference TRBV19 and TRBJ2-7, reads DGGITQSPKYLFRKEGQNVTLSCEQNLNHDAMYWYRQDPGQGLRLIYYSQIVNDFQKGDIAEGYSVSREKKESFPLTVTSAQKNPTAFYLCAIGNGDEQYFGPGTRLTVT.

This clone showed up just a few times. The chain has TRBV18 and TRBJ1-2; tentatively, D is TRBD1 (6 bases). The CDR3 runs to 13 residues. Trimming took 3 bases from V and 4 from J, leaving 9 bases between them. In germline, CDR1 is KGHSH, CDR2 LQKENI. The CDR3 reads CASSPAGVYGYTF. The CDR3 nucleotides are TGTGCCAGCTCACCGGCAGGGGTCTATGGCTACACCTTC. Looking up the rest from reference TRBV18 and TRBJ1-2 gives the full variable domain: NAGVMQNPRHLVRRRGQEARLRCSPMKGHSHVYWYRQLPEEGLKFMVYLQKENIIDESGMPKERFSAEFPKEGPSILRIQQVVRGDSAAYFCASSPAGVYGYTFGSGTRLTVV.

Here the CDR3 DNA reads TGTGCCAGTAGCCAGACAGGGGGCTATGGCTACACCTTC. Amino acid sequence: CASSQTGGYGYTF. The chain is built from TRBV19 and TRBJ1-2, with 9 bases that match TRBD1. This CDR3 comprises 13 residues. Per the germline V gene, CDR1 is LNHDA and CDR2 is SQIVND (reference sequence). V was pared by 6 bases and J by 4 bases, with 3 bases of the junction left unmatched.

The chain uses TRBV19 and TRBJ1-1, with D possibly being TRBD1 (6 bases). The CDR3 totals 15 residues. Looked up from germline, CDR1 is LNHDA and CDR2 is SQIVND (reference sequence). V was shortened by 6 bases and J by 0 bases, with 14 bases between the two germline ends. The CDR3 loop is CASRGAGAVNTEAFF. Here the CDR3 DNA reads TGTGCCAGTAGGGGGGCAGGGGCGGTGAACACTGAAGCTTTCTTT.

The chain carries TRBV7-2 and TRBJ2-7, with D maybe TRBD2 (5 bases). The germline V and J ends were trimmed by 4 bases and 4 bases, with 11 bases remaining between them. Germline loops: CDR1 SGHTA, CDR2 FQGNSA. This CDR3 is 13 amino acids long. In nucleotides, the CDR3 is TGTGCCAGCAGCTCCCGCGGCGGGTACGAGCAGTACTTC. Translation gives CASSSRGGYEQYF.

This chain connects TRBV28 to TRBJ1-2; TRBD1 agrees at 7 bases. Trimming at V came to 5 bases and at J to 3 bases, leaving 6 bases not matched to a gene. Germline loops: CDR1 MDHEN, CDR2 SYDVKM. The CDR3 has 14 residues. The CDR3 DNA reads as TGTGCCAGCAGTCCCTCTGGGACAGACTATGGCTACACCTTC. This gives the protein CASSPSGTDYGYTF.

This clone was recorded only once. This chain connects TRBV5-1 to TRBJ2-5; 11 bases map to TRBD2. Per the germline V gene, CDR1 is SGHRS and CDR2 is YFSETQ. J lost 2 bases, V lost 2 bases, and 2 bases had no gene match. The CDR3 has 15 residues. CDR3: CASSLLAGVQETQYF. Here the CDR3 DNA reads TGCGCCAGCAGCTTACTAGCGGGAGTTCAAGAGACCCAGTACTTC.

The genes are TRBV4-1 and TRBJ2-3, with unresolved D. Germline V CDR1 and CDR2: MGHRA, YSYEKL. This CDR3 spans 16 amino acids. V was shortened by 0 bases and J by 6 bases, with 16 bases between the two germline ends. For the CDR3, the DNA is TGCGCCAGCAGCCAAGATTTTTGGTCCGGTGTGGATACGCAGTATTTT. Translation gives CASSQDFWSGVDTQYF.

The chain recombines TRBV11-3 with TRBJ1-1; D call uncertain. CDR1 and CDR2 from the germline V gene are SGHNT and YENEEA. The CDR3 covers 15 residues. V lost 1 base to trimming and J lost 6 bases, with 15 bases between them. The CDR3: CASSLVSGADAEAFF. The CDR3 DNA sequence: TGTGCCAGCAGCTTAGTCAGCGGAGCAGACGCTGAAGCTTTCTTT.

The chain combines TRBV10-3 with TRBJ2-3, with D hard to call. The CDR3 spans 12 residues. V dropped 7 bases and J dropped 4 bases, with 9 bases sitting between them. The germline gives CDR1 ENHRY, CDR2 SYGVKD. CDR3 amino acids: CAITPYADTQYF. The CDR3 coding sequence is TGTGCCATCACCCCCTACGCAGATACGCAGTATTTT.

The chain couples TRBV27 to TRBJ2-6; 7 nucleotides agree with TRBD1. After removal of 7 bases from V and 1 base from J, the junction contained 10 bases not matched to a gene. CDR1 is MNHEY and CDR2 is SMNVEV in the germline V gene (reference sequence). The CDR3 has 17 residues. The CDR3 region has the DNA TGTGCCAGCACCACGGATAGGGGGCTGTCTGGGGCCAACGTCCTGACTTTC. It codes for CASTTDRGLSGANVLTF. The full variable domain, with the rest looked up from reference TRBV27 and TRBJ2-6, is EAQVTQNPRYLITVTGKKLTVTCSQNMNHEYMSWYRQDPGLGLRQIYYSMNVEVTDKGDVPEGYKVSRKEKRNFPLILESPSPNQTSLYFCASTTDRGLSGANVLTFGAGSRLTVL.

The chain joins TRBV6-4 to TRBJ2-7; the match to TRBD2 covers 10 bases. CDR3 length: 15 residues. Germline-derived CDR1 and CDR2 are MRHNA and SNTAGT. Unmatched junction bases numbered 5, after V lost 3 bases and J lost 3 bases. The CDR3 DNA follows: TGTGCCAGCAGTGAGCTAGCGGGAGAAGGCTACGAGCAGTACTTC. The encoded protein is CASSELAGEGYEQYF.

The chain is built from TRBV19 and TRBJ1-3, with D hard to call. The V gene's germline CDR1 is LNHDA and CDR2 SQIVND (reference sequence). This CDR3 spans 15 amino acids. V was shortened by 7 bases and J by 0 bases, with 13 bases between the two germline ends. The CDR3 bases are TGTGCCAGTAAGATTACCGACTTCTCTGGAAACACCATATATTTT. Its translation: CASKITDFSGNTIYF.

The CDR3 region has the DNA TGTGCCAGCAGCGCAACGGGACTAGCGGGTTATACCGGGGAGCTGTTTTTT. It codes for CASSATGLAGYTGELFF. The chain uses TRBV9 and TRBJ2-2, with 12 positions matching TRBD2. The CDR3 consists of 17 residues. The V gene end was trimmed by 3 bases and the J gene end by 5 bases; junction bases not matched to a gene: 8. Germline V CDR1 and CDR2: SGDLS, YYNGEE.

The gene calls are TRBV19 and TRBJ2-5, with a possible D match to TRBD2 (6 bases). The V gene's germline CDR1 is LNHDA and CDR2 SQIVND (reference sequence). Deletions cut 6 bases from V and 5 bases from J, with 16 bases between. The CDR3 contains 14 residues. The CDR3 reads CASSGWRGPETQYF. The DNA of the CDR3 is TGTGCCAGTAGCGGGTGGAGGGGACCCGAGACCCAGTACTTC. Full variable domain (rest looked up from reference TRBV19 and TRBJ2-5): DGGITQSPKYLFRKEGQNVTLSCEQNLNHDAMYWYRQDPGQGLRLIYYSQIVNDFQKGDIAEGYSVSREKKESFPLTVTSAQKNPTAFYLCASSGWRGPETQYFGPGTRLLVL.

In this sample, this clone turned up once. CDR3 sequence (DNA): TGTGCCAGCAGTAAGACAGGGACCGGGGAGCTGTTTTTT. It codes for CASSKTGTGELFF. The genes are TRBV28 and TRBJ2-2; 7 bases map to TRBD1. CDR1 is MDHEN, CDR2 SYDVKM, per germline. V shed 5 bases and J 5 bases; nucleotides not matched to a gene: 2. This CDR3 spans 13 amino acids.

The chain uses TRBV11-3 and TRBJ2-1, with TRBD1 as a possible D gene (5 bases). Germline CDR1 is SGHNT and CDR2 is YENEEA. This CDR3 is 14 amino acids long. The ends were cut back, 4 bases at V and 4 bases at J, with 11 bases in the middle. CDR3 sequence (DNA): TGTGCCAGCAGCTCCTACGACAGTTACAATGAGCAGTTCTTC. Protein sequence: CASSSYDSYNEQFF.

The chain is built from TRBV28 and TRBJ2-2, with D possibly matching TRBD1 (6 bases). This CDR3 is 15 amino acids long. The V end lost 7 bases, the J end lost 7 bases, and 19 bases lay between the germline ends. The germline V gene encodes CDR1 MDHEN and CDR2 SYDVKM. The CDR3 loop is CASTQLQGFRGELFF. The CDR3 nucleotides read TGTGCCAGCACGCAATTACAGGGATTCCGCGGGGAGCTGTTTTTT. Together with reference TRBV28 and TRBJ2-2, the CDR3 gives the full variable domain: DVKVTQSSRYLVKRTGEKVFLECVQDMDHENMFWYRQDPGLGLRLIYFSYDVKMKEKGDIPEGYSVSREKKERFSLILESASTNQTSMYLCASTQLQGFRGELFFGEGSRLTVL.

This chain joins TRBV5-1 and TRBJ2-5; 12 nucleotides match TRBD2. This CDR3 region has 14 residues. Germline CDR1 reads SGHRS; CDR2 reads YFSETQ. V shed 5 bases, J shed 5 bases, and the junction held 4 bases outside the gene matches. The CDR3 DNA reads as TGCGCCAGCAGGGCTAGCGGGAGGGTGGAGACCCAGTACTTC. It yields the protein CASRASGRVETQYF.